This T cell receptor beta chain was recorded in a study of cytomegalovirus exposure and HLA in healthy donors. Regarding the study as a whole: When presence/absence was analysed, sequencing depth was taken to be roughly uniform across donors.

As regards this clone: Its target is not known.

The PCR contained 60 Vbeta and 13 Jbeta primers. Here immunoSEQ multiplex PCR was the method, and the copy in TCRdb shows in-frame clones only, minus some. The table has around 140,000 clones, 70% to 80% seen once. The V and J ends lost 3 bases and 1 base respectively, with 10 bases between them. CDR1 LNHDA and CDR2 SQIVND come from the germline V gene (reference sequence). This CDR3 has 15 residues. Sequencing input: PBMCs. The source of this sequence is a woman aged 55-69 years in good health and CMV-seronegative. V is TRBV19 and J is TRBJ2-1; no firm D call. CDR3 protein: CASSIPRISYNEQFF. The CDR3 DNA is TGTGCCAGTAGTATTCCGCGGATATCCTACAATGAGCAGTTCTTC.